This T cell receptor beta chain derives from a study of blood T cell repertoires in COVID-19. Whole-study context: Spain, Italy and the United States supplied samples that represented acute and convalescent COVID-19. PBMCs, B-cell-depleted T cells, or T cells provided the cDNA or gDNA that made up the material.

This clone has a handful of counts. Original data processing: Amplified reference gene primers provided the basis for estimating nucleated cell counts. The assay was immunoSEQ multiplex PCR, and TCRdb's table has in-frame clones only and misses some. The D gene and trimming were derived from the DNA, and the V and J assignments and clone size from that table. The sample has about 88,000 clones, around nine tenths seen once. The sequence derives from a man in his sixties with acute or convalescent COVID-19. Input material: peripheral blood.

The DNA of the CDR3 is TGTGCCAGCAGTTTACGGGTATCGAGCGGGAGTTTATGGATGGGGCAAGAGACCCAGTACTTC. Its protein product is CASSLRVSSGSLWMGQETQYF. This chain links TRBV27 with TRBJ2-5; 8 bases match TRBD2. Germline V gene lookup returns CDR1 MNHEY and CDR2 SMNVEV (reference sequence). The CDR3 loop spans 21 amino acids. V was pared by 2 bases and J by 2 bases, with 22 bases of the junction left unmatched.